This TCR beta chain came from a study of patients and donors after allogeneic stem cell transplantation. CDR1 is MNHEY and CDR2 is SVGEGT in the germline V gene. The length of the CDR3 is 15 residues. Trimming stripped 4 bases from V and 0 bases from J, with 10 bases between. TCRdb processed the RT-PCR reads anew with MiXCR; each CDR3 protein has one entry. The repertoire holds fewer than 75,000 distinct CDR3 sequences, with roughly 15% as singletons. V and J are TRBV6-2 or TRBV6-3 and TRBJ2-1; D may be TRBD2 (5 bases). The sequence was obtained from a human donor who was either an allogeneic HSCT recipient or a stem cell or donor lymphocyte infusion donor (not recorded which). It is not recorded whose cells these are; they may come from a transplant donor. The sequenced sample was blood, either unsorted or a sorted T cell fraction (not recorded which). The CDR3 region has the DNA TGTGCCAGCAGTTCGGGGATGAGCTCCTACAATGAGCAGTTCTTC. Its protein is CASSSGMSSYNEQFF.